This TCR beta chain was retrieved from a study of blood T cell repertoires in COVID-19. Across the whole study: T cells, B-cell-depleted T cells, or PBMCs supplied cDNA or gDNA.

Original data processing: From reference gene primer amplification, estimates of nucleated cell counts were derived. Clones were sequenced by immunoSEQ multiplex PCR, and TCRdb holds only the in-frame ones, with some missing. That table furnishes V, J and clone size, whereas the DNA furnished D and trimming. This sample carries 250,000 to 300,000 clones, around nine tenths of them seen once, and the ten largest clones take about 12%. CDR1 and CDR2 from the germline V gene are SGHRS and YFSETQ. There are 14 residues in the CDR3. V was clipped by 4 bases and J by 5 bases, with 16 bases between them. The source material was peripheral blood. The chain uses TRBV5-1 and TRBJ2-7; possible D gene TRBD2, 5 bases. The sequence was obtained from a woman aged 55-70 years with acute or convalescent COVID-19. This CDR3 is CASSLEGRDDEQYF. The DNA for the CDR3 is TGCGCCAGCAGCCTCGAAGGACGGGATGACGAGCAGTACTTC.